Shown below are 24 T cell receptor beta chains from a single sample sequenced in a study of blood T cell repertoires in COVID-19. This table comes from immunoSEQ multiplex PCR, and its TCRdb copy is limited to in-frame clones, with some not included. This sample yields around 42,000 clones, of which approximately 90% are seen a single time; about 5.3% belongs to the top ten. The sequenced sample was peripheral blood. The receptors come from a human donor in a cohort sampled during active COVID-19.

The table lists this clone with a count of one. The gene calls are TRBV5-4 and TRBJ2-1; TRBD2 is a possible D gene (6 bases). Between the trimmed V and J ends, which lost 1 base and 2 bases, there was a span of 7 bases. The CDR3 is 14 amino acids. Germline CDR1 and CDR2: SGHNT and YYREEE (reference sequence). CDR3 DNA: TGTGCCAGCAGCTTGTGGGGGGCCTACAATGAGCAGTTCTTC. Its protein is CASSLWGAYNEQFF.

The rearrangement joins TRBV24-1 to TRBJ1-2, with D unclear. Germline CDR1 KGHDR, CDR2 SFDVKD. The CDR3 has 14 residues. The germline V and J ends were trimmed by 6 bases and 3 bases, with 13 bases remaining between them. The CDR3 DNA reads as TGTGCCACCAGTCATACCCAACTCCACTATGGCTACACCTTC. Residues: CATSHTQLHYGYTF.

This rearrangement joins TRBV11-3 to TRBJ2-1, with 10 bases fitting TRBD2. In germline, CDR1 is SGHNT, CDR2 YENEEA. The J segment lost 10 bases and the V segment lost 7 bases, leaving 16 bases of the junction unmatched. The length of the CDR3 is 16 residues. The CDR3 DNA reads TGTGCCAGCACCCCCCAGGGTCTAGCGGGAGAAGGCGAGCAGTTCTTC. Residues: CASTPQGLAGEGEQFF. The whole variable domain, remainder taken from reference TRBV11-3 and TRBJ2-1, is EAGVVQSPRYKIIEKKQPVAFWCNPISGHNTLYWYLQNLGQGPELLIRYENEEAVDDSQLPKDRFSAERLKGVDSTLKIQPAELGDSAVYLCASTPQGLAGEGEQFFGPGTRLTVL.

The CDR3 nucleotides are TGTGCCAGCAGCTTGGCGGCCGGGAGGTCCTACAATGAGCAGTTCTTC. It yields the protein CASSLAAGRSYNEQFF. The chain joins TRBV5-5 to TRBJ2-1; 7 bases line up with TRBD2. Germline assignment: CDR1 SGHKS and CDR2 YYEKEE (reference sequence). V lost 0 bases to trimming and J lost 1 base; unmatched junction nucleotides: 4. The CDR3 runs to 16 residues.

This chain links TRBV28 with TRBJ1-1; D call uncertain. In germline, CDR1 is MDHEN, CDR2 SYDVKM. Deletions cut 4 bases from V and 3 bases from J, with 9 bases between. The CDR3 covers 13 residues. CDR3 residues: CASSSLSYTEAFF. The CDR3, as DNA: TGTGCCAGCAGTTCCCTTTCGTACACTGAAGCTTTCTTT.

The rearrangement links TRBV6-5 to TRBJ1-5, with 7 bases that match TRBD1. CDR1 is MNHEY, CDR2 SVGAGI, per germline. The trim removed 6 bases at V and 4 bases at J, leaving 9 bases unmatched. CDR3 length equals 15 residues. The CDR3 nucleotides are TGTGCCAGCAGGTTGGGGACAGCCGCTAATCAGCCCCAGCATTTT. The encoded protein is CASRLGTAANQPQHF.

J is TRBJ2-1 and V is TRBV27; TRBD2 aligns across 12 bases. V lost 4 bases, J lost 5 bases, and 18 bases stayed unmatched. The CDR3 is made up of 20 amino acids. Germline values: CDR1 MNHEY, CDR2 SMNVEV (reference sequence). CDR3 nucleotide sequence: TGTGCCAGCAGTTATCGGACAGCATCGACTAGCGGGAGCGCTGACAATGAGCAGTTCTTC. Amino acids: CASSYRTASTSGSADNEQFF.

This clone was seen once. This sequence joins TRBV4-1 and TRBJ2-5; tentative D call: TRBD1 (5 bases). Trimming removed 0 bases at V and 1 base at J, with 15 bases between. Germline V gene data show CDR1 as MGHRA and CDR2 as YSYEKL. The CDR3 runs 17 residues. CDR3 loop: CASSQDSGFKTQETQYF. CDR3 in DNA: TGCGCCAGCAGCCAAGATTCAGGGTTTAAAACCCAAGAGACCCAGTACTTC.

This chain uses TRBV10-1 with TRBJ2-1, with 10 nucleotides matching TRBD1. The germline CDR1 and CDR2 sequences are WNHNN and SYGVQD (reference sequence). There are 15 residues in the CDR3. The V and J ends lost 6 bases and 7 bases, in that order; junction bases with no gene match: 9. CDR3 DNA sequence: TGCGCCAGCAGCGAACGATGGGACAGGGGTAATGAGCAGTTCTTC. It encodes CASSERWDRGNEQFF.

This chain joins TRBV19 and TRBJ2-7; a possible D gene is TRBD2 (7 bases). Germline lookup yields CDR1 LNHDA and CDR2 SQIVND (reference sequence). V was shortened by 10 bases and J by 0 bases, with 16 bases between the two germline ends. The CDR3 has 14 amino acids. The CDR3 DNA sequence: TGTGCCACCAAACGGGGGGCCTTCTCCTACGAGCAGTACTTC. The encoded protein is CATKRGAFSYEQYF.

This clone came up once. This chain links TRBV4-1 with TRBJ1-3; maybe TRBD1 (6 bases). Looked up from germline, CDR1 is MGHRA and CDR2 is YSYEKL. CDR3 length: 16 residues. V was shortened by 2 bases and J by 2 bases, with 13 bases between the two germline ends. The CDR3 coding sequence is TGCGCCAGCAGCCAACTCAACAGGGCGACTGGAAACACCATATATTTT. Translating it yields CASSQLNRATGNTIYF.

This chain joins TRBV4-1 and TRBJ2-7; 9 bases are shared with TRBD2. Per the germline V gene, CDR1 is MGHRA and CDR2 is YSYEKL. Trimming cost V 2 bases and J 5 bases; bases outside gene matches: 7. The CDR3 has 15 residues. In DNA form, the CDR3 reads TGCGCCAGCAGCCAACGGGTGCGGGAGGGTGACGAGCAGTACTTC. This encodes CASSQRVREGDEQYF.

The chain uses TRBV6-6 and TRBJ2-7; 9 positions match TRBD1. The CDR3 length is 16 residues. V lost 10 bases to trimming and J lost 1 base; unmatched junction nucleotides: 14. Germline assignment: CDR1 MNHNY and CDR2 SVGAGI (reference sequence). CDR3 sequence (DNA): TGTGCCACCCTAGACAGGGGGGAGCGGGCATCCTACGAGCAGTACTTC. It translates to CATLDRGERASYEQYF.

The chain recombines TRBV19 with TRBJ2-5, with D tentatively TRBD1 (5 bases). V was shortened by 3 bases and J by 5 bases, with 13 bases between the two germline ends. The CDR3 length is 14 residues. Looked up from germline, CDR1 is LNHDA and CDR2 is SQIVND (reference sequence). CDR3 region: CASSIPGFWETQYF. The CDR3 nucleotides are TGTGCCAGTAGTATTCCAGGGTTTTGGGAGACCCAGTACTTC.

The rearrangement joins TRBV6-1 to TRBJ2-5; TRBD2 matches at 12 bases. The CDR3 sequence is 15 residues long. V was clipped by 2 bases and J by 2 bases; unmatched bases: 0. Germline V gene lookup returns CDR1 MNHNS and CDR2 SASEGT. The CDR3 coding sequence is TGTGCCAGCAGTGAACTAGCGGGAGGGCAAGAGACCCAGTACTTC. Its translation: CASSELAGGQETQYF.

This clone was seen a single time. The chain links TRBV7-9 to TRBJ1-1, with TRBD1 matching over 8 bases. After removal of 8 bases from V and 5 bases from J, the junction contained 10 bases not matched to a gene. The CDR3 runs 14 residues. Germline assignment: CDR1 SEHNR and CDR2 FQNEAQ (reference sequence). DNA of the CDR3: TGTGCCAGCGGATCAGGGGGCGCCCAGACTGAAGCTTTCTTT. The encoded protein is CASGSGGAQTEAFF.

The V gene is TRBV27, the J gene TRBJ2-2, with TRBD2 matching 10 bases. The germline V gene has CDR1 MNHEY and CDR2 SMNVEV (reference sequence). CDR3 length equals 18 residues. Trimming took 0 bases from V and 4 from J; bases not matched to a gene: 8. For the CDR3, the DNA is TGTGCCAGCAGTTTATCTCCCAGCGGGAGGGCCGGCACCGGGGAGCTGTTTTTT. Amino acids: CASSLSPSGRAGTGELFF.

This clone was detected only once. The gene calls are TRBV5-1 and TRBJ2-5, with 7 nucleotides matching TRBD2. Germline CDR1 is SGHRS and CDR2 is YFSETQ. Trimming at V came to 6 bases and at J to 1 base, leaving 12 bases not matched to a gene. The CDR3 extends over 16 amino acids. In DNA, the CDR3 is TGCGCCAGCACCAAAACCGCCCCGGGAGGCCAAGAGACCCAGTACTTC. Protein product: CASTKTAPGGQETQYF.

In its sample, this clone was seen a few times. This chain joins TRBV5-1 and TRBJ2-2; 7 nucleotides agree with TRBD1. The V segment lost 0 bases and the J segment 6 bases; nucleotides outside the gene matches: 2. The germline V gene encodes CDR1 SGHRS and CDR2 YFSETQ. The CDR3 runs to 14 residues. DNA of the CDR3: TGCGCCAGCAGCTTGGACCAGGGGGCCGGGGAGCTGTTTTTT. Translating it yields CASSLDQGAGELFF.

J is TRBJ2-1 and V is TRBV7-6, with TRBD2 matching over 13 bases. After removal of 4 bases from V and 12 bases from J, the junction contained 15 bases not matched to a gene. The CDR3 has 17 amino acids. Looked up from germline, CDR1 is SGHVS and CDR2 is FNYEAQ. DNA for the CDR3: TGTGCCAGCAGCTCCGGACTAGCGGGAGTAGGGGGTCTGGGGCAGTTCTTC. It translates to CASSSGLAGVGGLGQFF.

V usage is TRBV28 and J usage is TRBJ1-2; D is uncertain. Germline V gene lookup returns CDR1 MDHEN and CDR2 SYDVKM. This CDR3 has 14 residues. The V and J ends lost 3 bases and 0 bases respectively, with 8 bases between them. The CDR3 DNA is TGTGCCAGCAGTTTGACGGAGTCTAACTATGGCTACACCTTC. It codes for CASSLTESNYGYTF.

CDR3 DNA sequence: TGTGCCAGCAGCCCCACCGGAGGGGCGTCCTATGGCTACACCTTC. Protein product: CASSPTGGASYGYTF. The chain carries TRBV11-2 and TRBJ1-2; perhaps TRBD1 as D (5 bases). Germline V gives CDR1 SGHAT, CDR2 FQNNGV. The CDR3 is made up of 15 amino acids. V lost 5 bases and J 4 bases, leaving 17 bases between the germline ends.

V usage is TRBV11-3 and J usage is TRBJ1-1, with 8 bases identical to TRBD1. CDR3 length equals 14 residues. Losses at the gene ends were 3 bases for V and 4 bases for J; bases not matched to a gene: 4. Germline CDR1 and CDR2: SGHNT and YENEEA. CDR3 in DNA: TGTGCCAGCAGCTTCCCAGGGGGCATCACTGAAGCTTTCTTT. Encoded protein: CASSFPGGITEAFF.

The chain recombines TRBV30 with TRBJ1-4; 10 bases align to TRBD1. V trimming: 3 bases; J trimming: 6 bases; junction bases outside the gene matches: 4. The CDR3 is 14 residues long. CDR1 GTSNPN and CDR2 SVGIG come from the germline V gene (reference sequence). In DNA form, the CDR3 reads TGTGCCTGGAGGCCCGGGACAGGGGATGAAAAACTGTTTTTT. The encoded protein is CAWRPGTGDEKLFF.